This T cell receptor beta chain was documented in a study of blood T cells in healthy people across ages. Donors were healthy Caucasian individuals from Russia aged about 6 to 100. Worth noting for this clonotype: The antigen is not known.

Deletions cut 4 bases from V and 7 bases from J, with 17 bases between. This CDR3 comprises 15 residues. Germline loops: CDR1 MNHEY, CDR2 SMNVEV (reference sequence). Overall study findings and caveats: CMV status of donors was unknown, possibly confounding expanded clonotype changes. Donors of long life had a larger count of naive CD4+ cells and greater diversity than aged donors.

Alongside a J-beta primer mix, a sample-barcoded 5' primer served in a second PCR lasting roughly 6 to 11 cycles. TCRdb redid the calling of the 5' RACE reads with MiXCR, one entry per CDR3 protein. Here the sample spans approximately 800,000 distinct CDR3 sequences, approximately 60% being singletons. V and J are TRBV27 and TRBJ2-1; TRBD1 is a possible D gene (5 bases). The specimen sequenced was blood. The TCR was taken from a man in his forties in good health. CDR3 in DNA: TGTGCCAGCAGTTACAGGAATACAGCCAGTAATGAGCAGTTCTTC. Translated, it gives CASSYRNTASNEQFF.